This TCR beta chain emerged from a study of blood T cell repertoires in COVID-19. Study-level background: COVID-19 samples from acute and convalescent phases originated in the United States, Italy and Spain. In each case, the material was cDNA or gDNA derived from T cells, B-cell-depleted T cells, or PBMCs.

Regarding this clone: This specimen includes other DNA sequences encoding the same CDR3.

Germline-derived CDR1 and CDR2 are SGHDT and YYEEEE. Trimming stripped 6 bases from V and 1 base from J, with 8 bases between. This CDR3 region has 12 residues. Source study methods: The authors estimated nucleated cell counts from reference gene primer amplification. Only in-frame clones appear in the TCRdb table, and some are missing; sequencing was by immunoSEQ multiplex PCR. The V and J calls and clone size were taken over from that table, and D and trimming were inferred from the DNA. Among around 100,000 clones listed, roughly two thirds were seen once. What was sequenced was peripheral blood. J is TRBJ2-7 and V is TRBV5-6; no firm D call. This receptor was identified in an elderly man with acute or convalescent COVID-19. CDR3 sequence: CASTRGSYEQYF. DNA of the CDR3: TGTGCCAGCACCCGAGGTTCCTACGAGCAGTACTTC.